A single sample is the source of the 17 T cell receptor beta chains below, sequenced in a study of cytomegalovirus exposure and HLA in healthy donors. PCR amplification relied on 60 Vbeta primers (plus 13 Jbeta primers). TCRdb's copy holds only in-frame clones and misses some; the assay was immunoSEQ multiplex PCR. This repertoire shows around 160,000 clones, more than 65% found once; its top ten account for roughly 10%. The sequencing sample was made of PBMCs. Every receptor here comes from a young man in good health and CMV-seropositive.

DNA of the CDR3: TGTGCCAGCAGTCGGGACAGGCCAAAATACGAGCAGTACTTC. It yields the protein CASSRDRPKYEQYF. The V and J genes are TRBV28 and TRBJ2-7; 8 nucleotides align to TRBD1. V gave up 5 bases and J gave up 4 bases; unmatched junction bases: 7. This CDR3 has 14 amino acids. Germline CDR1 MDHEN, CDR2 SYDVKM. The full variable domain, with the rest looked up from reference TRBV28 and TRBJ2-7, is DVKVTQSSRYLVKRTGEKVFLECVQDMDHENMFWYRQDPGLGLRLIYFSYDVKMKEKGDIPEGYSVSREKKERFSLILESASTNQTSMYLCASSRDRPKYEQYFGPGTRLTVT.

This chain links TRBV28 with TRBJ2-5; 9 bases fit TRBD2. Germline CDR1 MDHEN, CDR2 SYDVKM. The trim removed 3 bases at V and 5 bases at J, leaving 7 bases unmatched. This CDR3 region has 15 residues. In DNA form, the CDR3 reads TGTGCCAGCAGTTTCCGTGCGGGGGGGAGGGAGACCCAGTACTTC. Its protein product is CASSFRAGGRETQYF.

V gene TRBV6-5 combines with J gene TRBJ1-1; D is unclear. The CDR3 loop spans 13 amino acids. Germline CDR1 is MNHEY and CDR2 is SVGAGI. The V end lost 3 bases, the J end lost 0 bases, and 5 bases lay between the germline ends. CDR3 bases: TGTGCCAGCAGTTATCAGGTGAACACTGAAGCTTTCTTT. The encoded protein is CASSYQVNTEAFF.

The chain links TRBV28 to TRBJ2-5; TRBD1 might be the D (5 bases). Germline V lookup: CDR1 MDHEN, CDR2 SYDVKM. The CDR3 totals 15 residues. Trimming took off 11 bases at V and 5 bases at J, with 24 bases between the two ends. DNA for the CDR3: TGTGCCGCAGCCAGGGCAGGTTTGATTGTGGAGACCCAGTACTTC. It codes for CAAARAGLIVETQYF.

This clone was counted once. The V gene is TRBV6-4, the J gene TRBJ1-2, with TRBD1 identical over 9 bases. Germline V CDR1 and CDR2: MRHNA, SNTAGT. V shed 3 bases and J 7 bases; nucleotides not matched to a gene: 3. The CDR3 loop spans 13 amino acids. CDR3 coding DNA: TGTGCCAGCAGTGAGAGGACAGGGGCTGGCTACACCTTC. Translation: CASSERTGAGYTF.

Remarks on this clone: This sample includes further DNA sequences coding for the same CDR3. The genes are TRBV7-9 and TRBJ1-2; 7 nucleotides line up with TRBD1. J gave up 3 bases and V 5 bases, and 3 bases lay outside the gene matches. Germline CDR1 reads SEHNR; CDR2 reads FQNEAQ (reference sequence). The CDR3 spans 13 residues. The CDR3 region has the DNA TGTGCCAGCAGCCCCACAGGGGACTATGGCTACACCTTC. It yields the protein CASSPTGDYGYTF.

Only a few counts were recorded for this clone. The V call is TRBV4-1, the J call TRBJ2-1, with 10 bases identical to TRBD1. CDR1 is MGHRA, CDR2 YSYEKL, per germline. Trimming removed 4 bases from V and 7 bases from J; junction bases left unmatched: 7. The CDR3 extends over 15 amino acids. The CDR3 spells CASSPPDRGGNEQFF. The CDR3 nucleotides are TGCGCCAGCAGCCCCCCGGACAGGGGGGGGAATGAGCAGTTCTTC.

CDR3 DNA: TGTGCCAGCGGGGGCATCGGGCTTACAGGTTTGAGCAATCAGCCCCAGCATTTT. This encodes CASGGIGLTGLSNQPQHF. The chain joins TRBV28 to TRBJ1-5; possible D gene TRBD1, 6 bases. Trimming removed 8 bases from V and 1 base from J, with 24 bases in between. Per the germline V gene, CDR1 is MDHEN and CDR2 is SYDVKM. The CDR3 is 18 residues long.

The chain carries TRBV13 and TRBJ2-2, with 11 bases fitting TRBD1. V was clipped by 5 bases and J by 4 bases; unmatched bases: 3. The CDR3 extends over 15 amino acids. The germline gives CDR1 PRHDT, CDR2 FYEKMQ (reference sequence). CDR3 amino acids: CASSHGTGGTGELFF. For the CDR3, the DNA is TGTGCCAGCAGCCATGGGACAGGGGGCACCGGGGAGCTGTTTTTT.

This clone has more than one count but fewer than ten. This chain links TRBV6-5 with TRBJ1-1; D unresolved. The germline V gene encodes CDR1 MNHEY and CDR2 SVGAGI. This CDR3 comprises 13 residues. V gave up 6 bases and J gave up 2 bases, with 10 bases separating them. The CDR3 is CASSPQINTEAFF. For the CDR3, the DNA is TGTGCCAGCAGCCCACAGATTAACACTGAAGCTTTCTTT.

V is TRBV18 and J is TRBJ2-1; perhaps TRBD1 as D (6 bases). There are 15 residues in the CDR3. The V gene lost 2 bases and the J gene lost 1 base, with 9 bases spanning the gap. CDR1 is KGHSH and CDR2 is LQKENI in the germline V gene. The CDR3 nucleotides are TGTGCCAGCTCACCAGAGAGGGGGTCCTACAATGAGCAGTTCTTC. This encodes CASSPERGSYNEQFF.

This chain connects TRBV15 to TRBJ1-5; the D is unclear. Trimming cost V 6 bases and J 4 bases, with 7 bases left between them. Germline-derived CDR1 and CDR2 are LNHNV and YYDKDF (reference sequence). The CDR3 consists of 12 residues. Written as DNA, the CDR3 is TGTGCCACCAGACAGCTAAATCAGCCCCAGCATTTT. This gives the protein CATRQLNQPQHF.

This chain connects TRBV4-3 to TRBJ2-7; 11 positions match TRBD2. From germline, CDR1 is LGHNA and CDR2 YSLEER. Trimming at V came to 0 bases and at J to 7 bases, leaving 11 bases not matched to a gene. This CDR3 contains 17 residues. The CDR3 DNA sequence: TGCGCCAGCAGCCAAGATAGACTAGCGGGGCTTGGGGTGGAGCAGTACTTC. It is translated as CASSQDRLAGLGVEQYF.

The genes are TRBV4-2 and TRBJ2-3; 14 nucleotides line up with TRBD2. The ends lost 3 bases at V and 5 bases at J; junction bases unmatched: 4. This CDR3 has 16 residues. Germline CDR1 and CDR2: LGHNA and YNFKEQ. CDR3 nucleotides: TGTGCCAGCAGCCAGGGACTAGCGGGAGTAGTAGATACGCAGTATTTT. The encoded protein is CASSQGLAGVVDTQYF.

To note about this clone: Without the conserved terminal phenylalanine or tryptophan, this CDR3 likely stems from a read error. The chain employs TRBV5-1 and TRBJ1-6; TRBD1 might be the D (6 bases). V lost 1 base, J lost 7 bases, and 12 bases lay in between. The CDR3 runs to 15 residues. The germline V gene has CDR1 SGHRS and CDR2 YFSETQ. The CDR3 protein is CASSLLGQQNSPLHL. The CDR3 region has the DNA TGCGCCAGCAGCTTGTTGGGACAACAAAATTCACCCCTCCACCTT.

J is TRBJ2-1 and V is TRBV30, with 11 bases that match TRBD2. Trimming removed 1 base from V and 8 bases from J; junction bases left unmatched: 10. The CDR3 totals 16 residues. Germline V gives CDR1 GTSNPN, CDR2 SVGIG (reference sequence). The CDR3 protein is CAWSGLAGGTSYEQFF. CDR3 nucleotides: TGTGCCTGGAGTGGGCTAGCGGGAGGAACCTCGTATGAGCAGTTCTTC. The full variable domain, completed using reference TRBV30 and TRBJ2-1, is SQTIHQWPATLVQPVGSPLSLECTVEGTSNPNLYWYRQAAGRGLQLLFYSVGIGQISSEVPQNLSASRPQDRQFILSSKKLLLSDSGFYLCAWSGLAGGTSYEQFFGPGTRLTVL.

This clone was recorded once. The CDR3 sequence is CASSREDRYEQYF. Here the CDR3 DNA reads TGCGCCAGCAGCAGGGAGGACCGATACGAGCAGTACTTC. The chain links TRBV5-1 to TRBJ2-7; D perhaps matches TRBD2 (6 bases). V lost 4 bases to trimming and J lost 4 bases, with 12 bases between them. The germline V gene encodes CDR1 SGHRS and CDR2 YFSETQ. The CDR3 sequence is 13 residues long.